The 21 T cell receptor beta chains presented below share a single source sample, sequenced in a study of post-analysis software for immune sequencing data. The study's findings and limits: TRBV5-6, TRBV5-1 and TRBV20-1 were among several TRBV segments more frequent in patients than controls.

Each TCR beta cDNA library carried unique molecular identifiers. One entry per CDR3 protein results from TCRdb running MiXCR on the PCR reads. The sample includes hundreds of thousands of distinct CDR3 sequences, roughly 47% of them seen just once. No antigen has been identified for these receptors. Sequencing was done on a sample of blood. These receptors came from a girl aged 5-17 years with multiple sclerosis.

The J gene is TRBJ2-1, the V gene TRBV5-1; either TRBD1 or TRBD2 may supply D (6 bases each). The CDR3 has 14 residues. Germline assignment: CDR1 SGHRS and CDR2 YFSETQ. Trimming pared 2 bases from V and 8 bases from J, leaving 14 bases between. CDR3 region: CASSLGGTYDEQFF. For the CDR3, the DNA is TGCGCCAGCAGCTTAGGGGGGACTTACGATGAGCAGTTCTTC.

The chain employs TRBV24-1 and TRBJ2-2, with D unclear. Per germline, CDR1 KGHDR and CDR2 SFDVKD. The CDR3 sequence is 15 residues long. The germline V and J ends were trimmed by 4 bases and 7 bases, with 15 bases remaining between them. CDR3 DNA sequence: TGTGCCACCAGTGAACCTAACAAGGTGGGCGGGGAGCTGTTTTTT. It codes for CATSEPNKVGGELFF.

This clonotype occurred a few times. V gene TRBV12-3 or TRBV12-4 combines with J gene TRBJ2-5; D unresolved. CDR3 length: 12 residues. The germline V and J ends were trimmed by 7 bases and 5 bases, with 11 bases remaining between them. CDR3 loop: CASTLVAETQYF. The CDR3 DNA reads TGTGCCAGCACCCTCGTTGCGGAGACCCAGTACTTC.

This clonotype was seen more than once but under ten times. The rearrangement joins TRBV29-1 to TRBJ2-7; no definite D call. The CDR3 length is 13 residues. Trimming stripped 4 bases from V and 2 bases from J, with 12 bases between. Germline loops: CDR1 SQVTM, CDR2 ANQGSEA. The CDR3 DNA reads TGCAGCGTTGCCTCCACCGCTACCTACGAGCAGTACTTC. It is translated as CSVASTATYEQYF.

This clonotype was counted a few times. This chain links TRBV5-1 with TRBJ2-1; TRBD2 matches 10 bases. Germline V lookup: CDR1 SGHRS, CDR2 YFSETQ. Losses at the gene ends were 1 base for V and 0 bases for J; bases not matched to a gene: 10. The CDR3 totals 19 residues. The DNA of the CDR3 is TGCGCCAGCAGCTTGAGAGCTAGCGGGGGCCCGAGCTCCTACAATGAGCAGTTCTTC. Encoded protein: CASSLRASGGPSSYNEQFF.

Only a few counts were recorded for this clonotype. The chain couples TRBV12-3 or TRBV12-4 to TRBJ1-2; D remains ambiguous. Deletions cut 3 bases from V and 4 bases from J, with 12 bases between. This CDR3 spans 14 amino acids. As DNA, the CDR3 is TGTGCCAGCAGTTTCGAGGTTCCGGGCTATGGCTACACCTTC. Protein sequence: CASSFEVPGYGYTF.

The CDR3 sequence is CASTTLGASYEQYF. CDR3 DNA: TGCGCCAGCACCACTCTCGGAGCTTCCTACGAGCAGTACTTC. This rearrangement joins TRBV5-1 to TRBJ2-7; D remains ambiguous. The V gene's germline CDR1 is SGHRS and CDR2 YFSETQ. The CDR3 consists of 14 residues. Deletions cut 6 bases from V and 1 base from J, with 14 bases between.

V is TRBV12-3 or TRBV12-4 and J is TRBJ1-1; no definite D call. The CDR3 runs 11 residues. V shed 10 bases and J shed 1 base, with 7 bases lying between them. The CDR3 nucleotides are TGTGCCATTTGGACGAACACTGAAGCTTTCTTT. Protein: CAIWTNTEAFF.

The V gene is TRBV5-1, the J gene TRBJ1-2, with 7 bases matching TRBD1. CDR1 and CDR2 from the germline V gene are SGHRS and YFSETQ. V trimming: 2 bases; J trimming: 8 bases; junction bases outside the gene matches: 15. The CDR3 covers 16 residues. The CDR3 sequence is CASSFARGVEVSGYTF. CDR3 sequence (DNA): TGCGCCAGCAGCTTCGCCAGGGGGGTGGAAGTAAGCGGCTACACCTTC.

This rearrangement joins TRBV20-1 to TRBJ2-7; 13 nucleotides align to TRBD2. With 0 bases clipped from V and 3 bases from J, the junction kept 2 bases outside the gene matches. This CDR3 spans 15 amino acids. The germline CDR1 and CDR2 sequences are DFQATT and SNEGSKA (reference sequence). CDR3 in amino acids: CSARETSGRLYEQYF. CDR3 DNA: TGCAGTGCTAGAGAGACTAGCGGGAGGCTCTACGAGCAGTACTTC.

V usage is TRBV7-9 and J usage is TRBJ2-5, with TRBD2 identical over 7 bases. After removal of 5 bases from V and 4 bases from J, the junction contained 13 bases not matched to a gene. The CDR3 is made up of 16 amino acids. Germline CDR1 SEHNR, CDR2 FQNEAQ (reference sequence). The CDR3 is CASSRVSWEGRETQYF. CDR3 nucleotide sequence: TGTGCCAGCAGCCGAGTTTCGTGGGAGGGCCGAGAGACCCAGTACTTC.

This clonotype occurred a few times. The rearrangement uses TRBV7-9 and TRBJ2-4, with D possibly being TRBD1 (6 bases). The CDR3 consists of 13 residues. V dropped 1 base and J dropped 13 bases, with 14 bases sitting between them. CDR1 and CDR2 from the germline V gene are SEHNR and FQNEAQ (reference sequence). The CDR3 sequence: CASSLGNRVSQYF. As DNA, the CDR3 is TGTGCCAGCAGCTTAGGGAACAGGGTGTCCCAGTACTTC.

This clonotype was found a few times. V gene TRBV29-1 combines with J gene TRBJ2-5; 14 positions match TRBD2. The V and J ends lost 0 bases and 5 bases, in that order; junction bases with no gene match: 2. CDR1 and CDR2 (germline): SQVTM, ANQGSEA. There are 15 residues in the CDR3. The CDR3 loop reads CSVEDRTSGGETQYF. In nucleotides, the CDR3 is TGCAGCGTTGAAGATAGGACTAGCGGGGGGGAGACCCAGTACTTC.

In its sample, this clonotype was seen a few times. The V and J genes are TRBV10-3 and TRBJ2-1; a weak D match, TRBD2 (6 bases). This CDR3 comprises 16 residues. V lost 7 bases and J lost 7, with 23 bases in between. Germline-derived CDR1 and CDR2 are ENHRY and SYGVKD. The CDR3 sequence: CAIKSAGGIGRNEQFF. The CDR3 DNA sequence: TGTGCCATCAAATCGGCCGGCGGGATTGGACGGAATGAGCAGTTCTTC.

The chain's CDR3 is CASTRLAPPWISDTQYF. CDR3 bases: TGTGCCAGCACACGGCTAGCGCCACCCTGGATATCAGATACGCAGTATTTT. This chain links TRBV27 with TRBJ2-3, with a weak D call TRBD2 (6 bases). Trimming cost V 7 bases and J 4 bases, with 24 bases left between them. Per germline, CDR1 MNHEY and CDR2 SMNVEV (reference sequence). This CDR3 comprises 17 residues.

The chain uses TRBV24-1 and TRBJ2-1; 8 bases map to TRBD1. The CDR3 length is 13 residues. Germline CDR1 and CDR2: KGHDR and SFDVKD. V was clipped by 2 bases and J by 10 bases; unmatched bases: 3. DNA for the CDR3: TGTGCCACCAGTGATTCGGACAGGGTGGAGCAGTTCTTC. This sequence encodes CATSDSDRVEQFF.

This clonotype came up a few times. As DNA, the CDR3 is TGCGCCAGCAGCCCTGACTTAAAGGCTGAAGCTTTCTTT. Translating gives CASSPDLKAEAFF. The genes are TRBV5-1 and TRBJ1-1; D uncertain. Germline CDR1 SGHRS, CDR2 YFSETQ. The CDR3 has 13 residues. Deletions cut 4 bases from V and 6 bases from J, with 13 bases between.

This clonotype turned up a few times. V gene TRBV6-4 combines with J gene TRBJ2-2; D is uncertain. Germline CDR1 reads MRHNA; CDR2 reads SNTAGT. V lost 2 bases to trimming and J lost 6 bases, with 7 bases between them. This CDR3 region has 13 residues. CDR3 residues: CASSDREAGELFF. CDR3 DNA sequence: TGTGCCAGCAGTGACAGGGAAGCCGGGGAGCTGTTTTTT.

The rearrangement links TRBV7-9 to TRBJ2-4, with no clear D. Near its end, the DNA agrees better with TRBJ2-7, so the J call may be wrong. CDR1 is SEHNR and CDR2 is FQNEAQ in the germline V gene (reference sequence). This CDR3 has 15 residues. The CDR3 DNA sequence: TGTGCCAGCAGCATCTCTTCCCTCCTCTACTACGAGCAGTACTTC. Translated, it gives CASSISSLLYYEQYF.

This sequence joins TRBV2 and TRBJ2-1; weak D call: TRBD2 (6 bases). The CDR3 loop spans 16 amino acids. The V end lost 2 bases, the J end lost 1 base, and 12 bases lay between the germline ends. The germline CDR1 and CDR2 sequences are SNHLY and FYNNEI. CDR3 protein: CASSESLGRSYNEQFF. For the CDR3, the DNA is TGTGCCAGCAGTGAAAGCTTAGGGAGGTCCTACAATGAGCAGTTCTTC.

This clonotype was detected ten times or more. The V and J genes are TRBV20-1 and TRBJ2-5, with D tentatively TRBD1 (5 bases). V was clipped by 2 bases and J by 2 bases, with 6 bases between them. The CDR3 loop spans 12 amino acids. Germline V gene lookup returns CDR1 DFQATT and CDR2 SNEGSKA (reference sequence). CDR3: CSARRQQETQYF. In nucleotides, the CDR3 is TGCAGTGCTAGAAGACAGCAAGAGACCCAGTACTTC.